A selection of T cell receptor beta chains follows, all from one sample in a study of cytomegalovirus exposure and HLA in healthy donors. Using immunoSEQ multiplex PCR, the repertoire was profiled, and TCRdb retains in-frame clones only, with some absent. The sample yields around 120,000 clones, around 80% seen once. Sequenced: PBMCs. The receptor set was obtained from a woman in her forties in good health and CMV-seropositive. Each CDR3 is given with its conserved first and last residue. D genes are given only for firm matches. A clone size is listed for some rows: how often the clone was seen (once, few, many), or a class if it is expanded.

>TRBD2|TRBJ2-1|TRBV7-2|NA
TGTGCCAGCAGCTTAGGGGGAGCGGGAGGGCCCTATGAGCAGTTCTTC
CASSLGGAGGPYEQFF
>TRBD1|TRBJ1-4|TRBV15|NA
TGTGCCACCAGCAGGGGGACAGGGGAGAGGAATGAAAAACTGTTTTTT
CATSRGTGERNEKLFF
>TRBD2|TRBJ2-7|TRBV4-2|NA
TGTGCCAGCAGGGGAGGGACTAGCGGGGGAACCTACGAGCAGTACTTC
CASRGGTSGGTYEQYF
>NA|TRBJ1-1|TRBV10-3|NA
TGTGCCATCAACGGAGTCGCGGGCACTGAAGCTTTCTTT
CAINGVAGTEAFF
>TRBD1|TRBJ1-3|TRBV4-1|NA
TGCGCCAGCAGCCGGACCGGGACAGGTACAGGAAACACCATATATTTT
CASSRTGTGTGNTIYF
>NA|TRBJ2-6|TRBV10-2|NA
TGCGCCAGCAGTGAGTCGACATGGGGGGCTGGGGCCAACGTCCTGACTTTC
CASSESTWGAGANVLTF
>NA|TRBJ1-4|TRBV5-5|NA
TGTGCCAGCAGCTCATCAGGGAATCAAAATGAAAAACTGTTTTTT
CASSSSGNQNEKLFF
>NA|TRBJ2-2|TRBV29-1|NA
TGCAGCGTTGAAGATTGGAGGGGGAACACCGGGGAGCTGTTTTTT
CSVEDWRGNTGELFF
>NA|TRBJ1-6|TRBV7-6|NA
TGTGCCAGCAGCGAACAGGAGAATTCACCCCTCCACTTT
CASSEQENSPLHF
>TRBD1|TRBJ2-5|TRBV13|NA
TGTGCCAGCAGCTCGACAGATTATAAGGACAGGGGGTTGGAGACCCAGTACTTC
CASSSTDYKDRGLETQYF
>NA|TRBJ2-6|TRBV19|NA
TGTGCCAGTAGTATTCGGCAGGTTCTCTCTGGGGCCAACGTCCTGACTTTC
CASSIRQVLSGANVLTF
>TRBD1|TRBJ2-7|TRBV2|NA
TGTGCCAGCATTAAACGGGGACAGGACTACGAGCAGTACTTC
CASIKRGQDYEQYF
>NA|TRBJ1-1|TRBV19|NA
TGTGCCAGCGCGACGGGAAGGAACACTGAAGCTTTCTTT
CASATGRNTEAFF
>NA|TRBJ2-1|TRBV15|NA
TGTGCCACCAGCAGAGATCGACTAGACAATGAGCAGTTCTTC
CATSRDRLDNEQFF
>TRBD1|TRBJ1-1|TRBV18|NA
TGTGCCAGCTCATCCTCGACAGGGAAGAACACTGAAGCTTTCTTT
CASSSSTGKNTEAFF
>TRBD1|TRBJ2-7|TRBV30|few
TGTGCCTGGAGCCAAGACAGGGGGTGGGGGGGGTTC
CAWSQDRGWGGF
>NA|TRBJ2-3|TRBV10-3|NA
TGTGCCATCAGTGAGTCGACTGGGAGAGATACGCAGTATTTT
CAISESTGRDTQYF
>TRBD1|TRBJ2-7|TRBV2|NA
TGTGCCAGCAGCGAGGGACAGGTGGTGCACGAGCAGTACTTC
CASSEGQVVHEQYF
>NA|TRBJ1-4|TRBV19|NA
TGTGCCAGTAGACCGGACGTCTCAGGAGGTGAAAAACTGTTTTTT
CASRPDVSGGEKLFF
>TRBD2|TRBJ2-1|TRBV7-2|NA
TGTGCCAGCAGCTTAGTAGCGGGGGCCAATGAGCAGTTCTTC
CASSLVAGANEQFF
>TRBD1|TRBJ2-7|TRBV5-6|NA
TGTGCCAGCACCCCGGGTGAGACAGGGGCCGAGCAGTACTTC
CASTPGETGAEQYF
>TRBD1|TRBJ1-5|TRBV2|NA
TGTGCCAGCAGTGACAGGGGGAGCAATCAGCCCCAGCATTTT
CASSDRGSNQPQHF
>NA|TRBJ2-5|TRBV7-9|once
TGTGCCAGCAGCCCGACACCCGCGGGGACCCAGTACTTC
CASSPTPAGTQYF
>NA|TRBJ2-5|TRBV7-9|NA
TGTGCCAGCAGCTTAGAGGGGCAGGGAGGCGAGACCCAGTACTTC
CASSLEGQGGETQYF
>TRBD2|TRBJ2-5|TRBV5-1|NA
TGCGCCAGCAGCTTGGGGGCTAGCGGGCAAGAGACCCAGTACTTC
CASSLGASGQETQYF
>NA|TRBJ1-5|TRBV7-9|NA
TGTGCCAGCAGCTTGGGAGGAAGCCAGCCCCAGCATTTT
CASSLGGSQPQHF
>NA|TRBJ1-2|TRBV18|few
TGTGCCAGCTCACTTTCGACAGACATCCTTAAGTTGACCTTC
CASSLSTDILKLTF
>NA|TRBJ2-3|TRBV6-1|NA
TGTGCCAGCAGTGAACTCGGACAGAGCACAGATACGCAGTATTTT
CASSELGQSTDTQYF
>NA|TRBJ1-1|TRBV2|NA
TGTGCCAGCAGTGAACCCTCCCTCCGACAGTCTTGGGCTTTCTTT
CASSEPSLRQSWAFF
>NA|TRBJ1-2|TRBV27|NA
TGTGCCAGCAGTTTATCGGCGGGGGGACGGCTGATCTATGGCTACACCTTC
CASSLSAGGRLIYGYTF
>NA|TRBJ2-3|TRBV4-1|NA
TGCGCCAGCAGCCAAGATGAGGCTAGTAGAGAGTATTTT
CASSQDEASREYF
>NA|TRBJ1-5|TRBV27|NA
TGTGCCAGCAGTCTTCGGGAAGGGAGGCAGCCCCAGCATTTT
CASSLREGRQPQHF
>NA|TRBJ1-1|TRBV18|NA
TGTGCCAGCTCACCGGGGCTATCCATGAACACTGAAGCTTTCTTT
CASSPGLSMNTEAFF
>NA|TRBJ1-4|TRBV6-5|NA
TGTGCCAGCAGTTACTCGGCAGGGACTAATGAAAAACTGTTTTTT
CASSYSAGTNEKLFF
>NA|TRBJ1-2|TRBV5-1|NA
TGCGCCAGCAGCGCCGGGACACCTAACTATGGCTACACCTTC
CASSAGTPNYGYTF
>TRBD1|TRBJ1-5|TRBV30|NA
TGTGCCTGGAGTACCGGAGGACAGGGGCACCAGCCCCAGCATTTT
CAWSTGGQGHQPQHF
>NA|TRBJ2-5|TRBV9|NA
TGTGCCAGCAGCGTAGCCCCCCGGCGGGGCCAAGAGACCCAGTACTTC
CASSVAPRRGQETQYF
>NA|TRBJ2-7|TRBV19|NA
TGTGCCAGTAGTATGGAGCGGGTAGGTGAGCAGTACTTC
CASSMERVGEQYF
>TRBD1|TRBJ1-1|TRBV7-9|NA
TGTGCCAGCAGCTGGGGACAGGGTGAAGCTTTCTTT
CASSWGQGEAFF
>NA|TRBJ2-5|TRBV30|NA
TGTGCCTGGAGTAATAAAGAGACCCAGTACTTC
CAWSNKETQYF
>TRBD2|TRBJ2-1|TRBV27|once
TGTGCCAGCAGTTACGAACCGGGACTACAGCAGTTCTTC
CASSYEPGLQQFF
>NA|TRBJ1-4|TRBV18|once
TGTGCCAGCTCACCAGCGGGGGGCGAAGAAAAACTGTTTTTT
CASSPAGGEEKLFF
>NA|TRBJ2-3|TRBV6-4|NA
TGTGCCAGCAGTCCCGGGTATTCTTCAGATACGCAGTATTTT
CASSPGYSSDTQYF
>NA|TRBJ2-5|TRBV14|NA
TGTGCCAGCAGCCAAGATCTCCCCGGTTTCCAAGAGACCCAGTACTTC
CASSQDLPGFQETQYF
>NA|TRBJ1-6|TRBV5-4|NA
TGTGCCAGCAGCTTGAAAGAACAGGGCAATTCACCCCTCCACTTT
CASSLKEQGNSPLHF
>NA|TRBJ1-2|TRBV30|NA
TGTGCCTGGAGTGCTGTCTATGGCTACACCTTC
CAWSAVYGYTF
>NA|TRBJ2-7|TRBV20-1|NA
TGCAGTGCTGGGGGGATCTACGAGCAGTACTTC
CSAGGIYEQYF
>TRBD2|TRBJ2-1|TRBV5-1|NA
TGCGCCAGCAGCTTGGGCGGGGGGGCTTCCGAGCAGTTCTTC
CASSLGGGASEQFF
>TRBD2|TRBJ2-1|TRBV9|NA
TGTGCCAGCAGCGTAGGCTTAGCGGGAGGGTTTGGGAATGAGCAGTTCTTC
CASSVGLAGGFGNEQFF
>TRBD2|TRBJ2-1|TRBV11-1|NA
TGTGCCAGCAGCCAAGGGACTAGCGGGAGCGACAATGAGCAGTTCTTC
CASSQGTSGSDNEQFF
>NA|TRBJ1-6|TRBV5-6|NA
TGTGCCAGCAGCCGAGCCCCGAACGGTTCACCCCTCCACTTT
CASSRAPNGSPLHF
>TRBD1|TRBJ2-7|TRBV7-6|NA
TGTGCCAGCAGCTTAGGTACAGGGGGAGGCTACGAGCAGTACTTC
CASSLGTGGGYEQYF
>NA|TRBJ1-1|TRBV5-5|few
TGTGCCAGCAGAAGCTTGTTGAGAGGGTCGAACACTGAAGCTTTCTTT
CASRSLLRGSNTEAFF
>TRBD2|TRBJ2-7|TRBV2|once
TGTGCCAGCAGTCCGGGGGGTTCCTACGAGCAGTACTTC
CASSPGGSYEQYF